The 3 T cell receptor beta chains in this list originate from one sample, sequenced in a study of CD8 T cells in Susac syndrome. The RNA input was about 0.5 to 1 ug, and it was reverse transcribed with random hexamers. Via MiXCR, TCRdb re-called the immunoSEQ multiplex PCR reads, giving one row per CDR3 protein. The data show some 160,000 distinct CDR3 sequences, roughly 94% seen once. Sequencing input: CD4+ T cells from PBMCs. The receptor set was obtained from a human donor with Susac syndrome.

The chain links TRBV6-5 to TRBJ2-5, with 7 bases lining up with TRBD2. Germline assignment: CDR1 MNHEY and CDR2 SVGAGI. The CDR3 is 15 amino acids. V dropped 5 bases and J dropped 3; count of bases not matched to a gene: 9. CDR3 sequence reads: CASSRAGLPEETQYF. CDR3 bases: TGTGCCAGCAGTCGAGCGGGACTACCTGAAGAGACCCAGTACTTC.

This sequence joins TRBV11-2 and TRBJ1-5; TRBD1 might be the D (5 bases). The CDR3 is 14 residues long. Germline loops: CDR1 SGHAT, CDR2 FQNNGV. The V end lost 2 bases, the J end lost 3 bases, and 8 bases lay between the germline ends. CDR3 sequence reads: CASSLRDPNQPQHF. The CDR3 nucleotides read TGTGCCAGCAGCTTACGGGACCCCAATCAGCCCCAGCATTTT.

The chain has TRBV25-1 and TRBJ1-6; the D is unclear. This CDR3 contains 14 residues. Germline V gene sequence: CDR1 MGHDK, CDR2 SYGVNS. V was shortened by 5 bases and J by 9 bases, with 14 bases between the two germline ends. CDR3 nucleotide sequence: TGTGCCAGCAGTCCTCCCCTTGGCCGTTCACCCCTCCACTTT. This gives the protein CASSPPLGRSPLHF.